Listed below are T cell receptor beta chains from one sample, sequenced in a study of T cells in Graves' hyperthyroidism and ophthalmopathy. A single record per CDR3 protein comes from TCRdb applying MiXCR to the multiplex PCR reads. This sample has approximately 600,000 distinct CDR3 sequences, with 20% to 25% found just once. The sample was blood. These receptors were obtained from a man aged 25 to 40 with Graves' ophthalmopathy. CDR3s include the opening cysteine and the closing phenylalanine or tryptophan. The D gene is left open where the match is weak. Not all rows give a size; the values are once, few, many and, for expanded clones, a class.

d_gene: TRBD2; len: 20; v_gene: TRBV15; j_gene: TRBJ2-2; abundance: many; CDR3aa: CATSRDPRTSGSWNTGELFF; CDR3nt: TGTGCCACCAGCAGAGATCCAAGGACTAGCGGGAGTTGGAACACCGGGGAGCTGTTTTTT
d_gene: TRBD2; len: 17; v_gene: TRBV12-3/TRBV12-4; j_gene: TRBJ2-1; abundance: once; CDR3aa: CASSFPPSGRPDNKQFF; CDR3nt: TGTGCCAGCAGTTTCCCTCCTAGCGGGAGACCCGACAATAAGCAGTTCTTC
d_gene: .; len: 12; v_gene: TRBV9; j_gene: TRBJ1-3; abundance: few; CDR3aa: CASSVGGNTIYF; CDR3nt: TGTGCCAGCAGCGTAGGTGGAAACACCATATATTTT
d_gene: .; len: 12; v_gene: TRBV20-1; j_gene: TRBJ1-2; abundance: .; CDR3aa: CSAAGAYYGYTF; CDR3nt: TGCAGTGCCGCCGGGGCCTACTATGGCTACACCTTC
d_gene: .; len: 11; v_gene: TRBV28; j_gene: TRBJ1-5; abundance: few; CDR3aa: CASSDIQPQHF; CDR3nt: TGTGCCAGCAGTGATATACAGCCCCAGCATTTT
d_gene: .; len: 17; v_gene: TRBV4-1; j_gene: TRBJ2-2; abundance: .; CDR3aa: CASSQPLRAPNTGELFF; CDR3nt: TGCGCCAGCAGCCAACCCCTGAGGGCGCCGAACACCGGGGAGCTGTTTTTT
d_gene: .; len: 15; v_gene: TRBV11-2; j_gene: TRBJ2-3; abundance: many; CDR3aa: CASSLDEGITDTQYF; CDR3nt: TGTGCCAGCAGCTTAGATGAGGGAATAACAGATACGCAGTATTTT
d_gene: .; len: 14; v_gene: TRBV7-9; j_gene: TRBJ1-4; abundance: few; CDR3aa: CASSLVGASEKLFF; CDR3nt: TGTGCCAGCAGCTTGGTGGGGGCAAGTGAAAAACTGTTTTTT
d_gene: .; len: 14; v_gene: TRBV9; j_gene: TRBJ1-2; abundance: .; CDR3aa: CASSVGPVNYGYTF; CDR3nt: TGTGCCAGCAGCGTAGGACCGGTGAACTATGGCTACACCTTC
d_gene: .; len: 15; v_gene: TRBV5-7; j_gene: TRBJ2-7; abundance: few; CDR3aa: CASSPFTESSYEQYF; CDR3nt: TGTGCCAGCAGCCCCTTTACTGAGAGCTCCTACGAGCAGTACTTC
d_gene: TRBD1; len: 20; v_gene: TRBV6-1; j_gene: TRBJ1-6; abundance: many; CDR3aa: CASSQRKVSTGGLVDSPLHF; CDR3nt: TGTGCCAGCAGCCAAAGAAAGGTTTCGACAGGGGGCCTTGTCGATTCACCCCTCCACTTT
d_gene: TRBD1; len: 16; v_gene: TRBV7-2; j_gene: TRBJ2-5; abundance: few; CDR3aa: CASSLVGTGGAKTQYF; CDR3nt: TGTGCCAGCAGCTTAGTCGGGACAGGGGGCGCGAAGACCCAGTACTTC
d_gene: .; len: 13; v_gene: TRBV20-1; j_gene: TRBJ2-7; abundance: few; CDR3aa: CSIRPGSSYEQYF; CDR3nt: TGCAGCATCCGCCCCGGGAGCTCCTACGAGCAGTACTTC
d_gene: .; len: 15; v_gene: TRBV13; j_gene: TRBJ2-7; abundance: .; CDR3aa: CASSLDGLGTYEQYF; CDR3nt: TGTGCCAGCAGCTTAGATGGTCTGGGCACCTACGAGCAGTACTTC
d_gene: TRBD2; len: 16; v_gene: TRBV6-2/TRBV6-3; j_gene: TRBJ2-5; abundance: few; CDR3aa: CASTRTGSGNQETQYF; CDR3nt: TGTGCCAGCACCCGAACGGGTAGCGGGAACCAAGAGACCCAGTACTTC
d_gene: TRBD2; len: 12; v_gene: TRBV9; j_gene: TRBJ2-7; abundance: .; CDR3aa: CASSVGAGVQYF; CDR3nt: TGTGCCAGCAGCGTAGGGGCGGGGGTGCAGTACTTC
d_gene: TRBD2; len: 12; v_gene: TRBV29-1; j_gene: TRBJ2-7; abundance: .; CDR3aa: CSVEGPGGEQYF; CDR3nt: TGCAGCGTTGAAGGGCCGGGGGGTGAGCAGTACTTC
d_gene: .; len: 14; v_gene: TRBV6-1; j_gene: TRBJ1-3; abundance: few; CDR3aa: CASTGSGAGNTIYF; CDR3nt: TGTGCCAGCACCGGGTCGGGGGCGGGAAACACCATATATTTT
d_gene: .; len: 16; v_gene: TRBV6-1; j_gene: TRBJ2-7; abundance: .; CDR3aa: CASSEAPSPHMGEQYF; CDR3nt: TGTGCCAGCAGTGAAGCGCCTTCGCCCCACATGGGCGAGCAGTACTTC
d_gene: .; len: 14; v_gene: TRBV6-1; j_gene: TRBJ1-4; abundance: few; CDR3aa: CASSRVLANEKLFF; CDR3nt: TGTGCCAGCAGTCGGGTTTTGGCTAATGAAAAACTGTTTTTT
d_gene: TRBD1; len: 18; v_gene: TRBV19; j_gene: TRBJ2-2; abundance: few; CDR3aa: CASTMERWTGANTGELFF; CDR3nt: TGTGCCAGTACCATGGAGAGGTGGACAGGGGCCAACACCGGGGAGCTGTTTTTT
d_gene: TRBD1; len: 16; v_gene: TRBV18; j_gene: TRBJ2-1; abundance: few; CDR3aa: CASSPMGQGGWNEQFF; CDR3nt: TGTGCCAGCTCACCCATGGGACAGGGGGGTTGGAATGAGCAGTTCTTC
d_gene: TRBD1; len: 15; v_gene: TRBV24-1; j_gene: TRBJ2-7; abundance: few; CDR3aa: CATNPTGTVSYEQYF; CDR3nt: TGTGCCACCAACCCGACCGGGACAGTCTCCTACGAGCAGTACTTC
d_gene: .; len: 17; v_gene: TRBV11-1; j_gene: TRBJ2-3; abundance: .; CDR3aa: CASSLGRRVLGTNTQYF; CDR3nt: TGTGCCAGCAGCTTAGGGCGTAGAGTTCTCGGGACAAATACGCAGTATTTT
d_gene: TRBD2; len: 17; v_gene: TRBV6-2/TRBV6-3; j_gene: TRBJ2-1; abundance: .; CDR3aa: CASSRLRLASGTNEQFF; CDR3nt: TGTGCCAGCAGCCGCCTTCGGCTTGCTAGCGGGACCAATGAGCAGTTCTTC
d_gene: TRBD1; len: 12; v_gene: TRBV20-1; j_gene: TRBJ1-2; abundance: few; CDR3aa: CSARGQGSGYTF; CDR3nt: TGCAGTGCTAGAGGACAGGGCTCTGGCTACACCTTC
d_gene: TRBD2; len: 18; v_gene: TRBV7-6; j_gene: TRBJ2-7; abundance: .; CDR3aa: CASSFSGTSGSPRDEQYF; CDR3nt: TGTGCCAGCAGTTTTTCTGGGACTAGCGGGAGTCCACGGGACGAGCAGTACTTC
d_gene: TRBD1; len: 14; v_gene: TRBV7-6; j_gene: TRBJ2-7; abundance: .; CDR3aa: CASSSRDRLNEQYF; CDR3nt: TGTGCCAGCAGCTCCCGGGACAGGTTGAACGAGCAGTACTTC
d_gene: TRBD2; len: 15; v_gene: TRBV9; j_gene: TRBJ2-5; abundance: .; CDR3aa: CASSPRGGIQETQYF; CDR3nt: TGTGCCAGCAGCCCCCGGGGGGGAATCCAAGAGACCCAGTACTTC
d_gene: TRBD1; len: 15; v_gene: TRBV28; j_gene: TRBJ1-4; abundance: .; CDR3aa: CASSGQGLPNEKLFF; CDR3nt: TGTGCCAGCAGTGGACAGGGTTTACCTAATGAAAAACTGTTTTTT
d_gene: TRBD2; len: 18; v_gene: TRBV5-4; j_gene: TRBJ2-1; abundance: .; CDR3aa: CASSLSLAGVQAYNEQFF; CDR3nt: TGTGCCAGCAGCTTGAGCCTAGCGGGAGTCCAAGCCTACAATGAGCAGTTCTTC
d_gene: .; len: 15; v_gene: TRBV6-1; j_gene: TRBJ2-4; abundance: few; CDR3aa: CASSRTGDTKNIQYF; CDR3nt: TGTGCCAGCAGTCGGACGGGGGATACCAAAAACATTCAGTACTTC
d_gene: TRBD1; len: 13; v_gene: TRBV2; j_gene: TRBJ1-2; abundance: many; CDR3aa: CATPPGQGAGYTF; CDR3nt: TGTGCCACCCCCCCGGGACAGGGGGCTGGCTACACCTTC
d_gene: TRBD2; len: 14; v_gene: TRBV24-1; j_gene: TRBJ2-7; abundance: .; CDR3aa: CATSEPGTSPEQYF; CDR3nt: TGTGCCACCAGTGAGCCCGGGACTAGCCCCGAGCAGTACTTC
d_gene: TRBD2; len: 17; v_gene: TRBV11-2; j_gene: TRBJ2-7; abundance: many; CDR3aa: CASSLFLSGSPADEQYF; CDR3nt: TGTGCCAGCAGCTTATTTTTGAGCGGGAGCCCGGCCGACGAGCAGTACTTC
d_gene: .; len: 13; v_gene: TRBV6-1; j_gene: TRBJ1-6; abundance: few; CDR3aa: CASRRSNNSPLHF; CDR3nt: TGTGCCAGCAGACGGTCTAATAATTCACCCCTCCACTTT
d_gene: .; len: 15; v_gene: TRBV5-1; j_gene: TRBJ1-1; abundance: .; CDR3aa: CASSSETESATEASF; CDR3nt: TGCGCCAGCAGCTCTGAGACCGAATCGGCCACTGAAGCTTCCTTT
d_gene: .; len: 14; v_gene: TRBV29-1; j_gene: TRBJ2-3; abundance: many; CDR3aa: CSAHPGLPADTQYF; CDR3nt: TGCAGCGCCCACCCGGGACTTCCAGCAGATACGCAGTATTTT
d_gene: .; len: 14; v_gene: TRBV27; j_gene: TRBJ2-3; abundance: .; CDR3aa: CASSPRGSTDTQYF; CDR3nt: TGTGCCAGCAGTCCTCGGGGCTCCACAGATACGCAGTATTTT
d_gene: .; len: 12; v_gene: TRBV10-3; j_gene: TRBJ1-1; abundance: .; CDR3aa: CAISDKGAEAFF; CDR3nt: TGTGCCATCAGTGACAAGGGGGCTGAAGCTTTCTTT
d_gene: TRBD1; len: 16; v_gene: TRBV28; j_gene: TRBJ1-6; abundance: .; CDR3aa: CASSDRGPSYNSPLHF; CDR3nt: TGTGCCAGCAGTGACAGGGGGCCCTCCTATAATTCACCCCTCCACTTT
d_gene: .; len: 17; v_gene: TRBV4-1; j_gene: TRBJ1-3; abundance: .; CDR3aa: CASSQVPIEFSGNTIYF; CDR3nt: TGCGCCAGCAGCCAAGTTCCGATCGAGTTCTCTGGAAACACCATATATTTT
d_gene: .; len: 13; v_gene: TRBV28; j_gene: TRBJ1-2; abundance: .; CDR3aa: CASKSGEKYGYTF; CDR3nt: TGTGCCAGCAAGTCCGGGGAAAAGTATGGCTACACCTTC
d_gene: .; len: 15; v_gene: TRBV28; j_gene: TRBJ1-4; abundance: many; CDR3aa: CASSLVQLPNEKLFF; CDR3nt: TGTGCCAGCAGTTTAGTTCAGCTTCCGAACGAAAAACTGTTTTTT
d_gene: TRBD2; len: 11; v_gene: TRBV30; j_gene: TRBJ2-7; abundance: few; CDR3aa: CAWRRGSEQYF; CDR3nt: TGTGCCTGGAGGCGGGGGAGTGAGCAGTACTTC
d_gene: .; len: 15; v_gene: TRBV12-3/TRBV12-4; j_gene: TRBJ1-1; abundance: .; CDR3aa: CASSAQAGGGTEAFF; CDR3nt: TGTGCCAGCAGCGCCCAAGCCGGGGGAGGCACTGAAGCTTTCTTT
d_gene: .; len: 15; v_gene: TRBV7-6; j_gene: TRBJ2-2; abundance: many; CDR3aa: CASSSTTANTGELFF; CDR3nt: TGTGCCAGCAGCTCTACTACCGCTAACACCGGGGAGCTGTTTTTT
d_gene: .; len: 14; v_gene: TRBV2; j_gene: TRBJ1-3; abundance: many; CDR3aa: CASRGQNSGNTIYF; CDR3nt: TGTGCCAGCAGAGGACAGAACTCTGGAAACACCATATATTTT
d_gene: .; len: 14; v_gene: TRBV30; j_gene: TRBJ1-1; abundance: many; CDR3aa: CAWSVGPMNTEAFF; CDR3nt: TGTGCCTGGAGTGTCGGACCGATGAACACTGAAGCTTTCTTT
d_gene: TRBD1; len: 13; v_gene: TRBV2; j_gene: TRBJ2-1; abundance: few; CDR3aa: CASRGTVGNEQFF; CDR3nt: TGTGCCAGCAGGGGGACAGTTGGTAATGAGCAGTTCTTC
d_gene: .; len: 14; v_gene: TRBV6-2/TRBV6-3; j_gene: TRBJ2-4; abundance: many; CDR3aa: CASRTGPAKNIQYF; CDR3nt: TGTGCCAGCAGGACGGGGCCAGCCAAAAACATTCAGTACTTC
d_gene: TRBD2; len: 15; v_gene: TRBV30; j_gene: TRBJ2-1; abundance: many; CDR3aa: CAWSIAGVLGDEQFF; CDR3nt: TGTGCCTGGAGCATAGCGGGAGTGCTGGGCGATGAGCAGTTCTTC
d_gene: .; len: 13; v_gene: TRBV11-2; j_gene: TRBJ2-7; abundance: many; CDR3aa: CASSPRTAGEQYF; CDR3nt: TGTGCCAGCAGCCCCAGGACAGCGGGCGAGCAGTACTTC
d_gene: TRBD2; len: 16; v_gene: TRBV7-9; j_gene: TRBJ2-3; abundance: .; CDR3aa: CASSLALAGFTDTQYF; CDR3nt: TGTGCCAGCAGCTTAGCACTAGCGGGGTTCACAGATACGCAGTATTTT
d_gene: .; len: 17; v_gene: TRBV4-2; j_gene: TRBJ1-5; abundance: few; CDR3aa: CASSQELQGLGNQPQHF; CDR3nt: TGTGCCAGCAGCCAAGAGCTCCAGGGGTTGGGGAATCAGCCCCAGCATTTT
d_gene: TRBD2; len: 17; v_gene: TRBV20-1; j_gene: TRBJ2-1; abundance: .; CDR3aa: CSASWASGRISYNEQFF; CDR3nt: TGCAGTGCTAGCTGGGCTAGCGGGAGGATCAGCTACAATGAGCAGTTCTTC